Listed below are T cell receptor beta chains from one sample, sequenced in a study of blood T cell repertoires in COVID-19. Using immunoSEQ multiplex PCR, the repertoire was profiled, and TCRdb retains in-frame clones only, with some absent. The table includes some 110,000 clones, roughly four fifths detected once. Sequencing was performed on peripheral blood. The receptor source for this set is a man in his fifties or sixties with acute or convalescent COVID-19. CDR3s include the opening cysteine and the closing phenylalanine or tryptophan. Fields, in order: D gene, V gene, clone size, CDR3 protein. A D gene is named only where the DNA matches it firmly. Rows may omit the clone size; those that give it use once, few, many or a size class.

d_gene: NA; v_gene: TRBV30; abundance: few; CDR3aa: CAWNRGGVTEAFF
d_gene: NA; v_gene: TRBV2; abundance: NA; CDR3aa: CASARTGNTEAFF
d_gene: TRBD2; v_gene: TRBV4-1; abundance: few; CDR3aa: CASSLTPLQGLAGAFPPQYF
d_gene: TRBD2; v_gene: TRBV3-1/TRBV3-2; abundance: NA; CDR3aa: CASSPLTSGRLGTQYF
d_gene: TRBD2; v_gene: TRBV6-1; abundance: NA; CDR3aa: CASSEDLAGGQETQYF
d_gene: NA; v_gene: TRBV21-1; abundance: NA; CDR3aa: CASSKEGGHDTQYF
d_gene: NA; v_gene: TRBV6-6; abundance: NA; CDR3aa: CATKDTNSNQPQHF
d_gene: TRBD1; v_gene: TRBV18; abundance: NA; CDR3aa: CASSRLTGEPQHF
d_gene: TRBD1; v_gene: TRBV12-5; abundance: NA; CDR3aa: CASGEGTGGPEQYF
d_gene: NA; v_gene: TRBV15; abundance: many; CDR3aa: CATSRDQGMGTEAFF
d_gene: TRBD2; v_gene: TRBV7-3; abundance: NA; CDR3aa: CASSLAGGPTEQYF
d_gene: NA; v_gene: TRBV5-6; abundance: few; CDR3aa: CASSLLGGATNEKLFF
d_gene: TRBD1; v_gene: TRBV14; abundance: NA; CDR3aa: CASSLTGAGNEQYF
d_gene: NA; v_gene: TRBV4-1; abundance: NA; CDR3aa: CASSQEYSSNQPQHF
d_gene: NA; v_gene: TRBV19; abundance: NA; CDR3aa: CASSMTGLQPQHF
d_gene: NA; v_gene: TRBV14; abundance: NA; CDR3aa: CASSRGGLLTEAFF
d_gene: NA; v_gene: TRBV19; abundance: NA; CDR3aa: CASKLGRSTEAFF
d_gene: TRBD1; v_gene: TRBV4-3; abundance: once; CDR3aa: CASSPQGRHNEKLFF
d_gene: TRBD1; v_gene: TRBV7-2; abundance: NA; CDR3aa: CASSPLTGLGAGYTF
d_gene: NA; v_gene: TRBV11-1; abundance: once; CDR3aa: CASSLVSYYEQYF
d_gene: NA; v_gene: TRBV7-3; abundance: NA; CDR3aa: CASRFTTGTEAFF
d_gene: NA; v_gene: TRBV6-2/TRBV6-3; abundance: NA; CDR3aa: CASSWQVSNQPQHF
d_gene: TRBD2; v_gene: TRBV9; abundance: NA; CDR3aa: CASSVLTSGSPDTQYF
d_gene: TRBD1; v_gene: TRBV5-1; abundance: NA; CDR3aa: CASSWTGDRVPEQFF
d_gene: TRBD2; v_gene: TRBV18; abundance: NA; CDR3aa: CASSPAGSSGSSYNEQFF
d_gene: TRBD1; v_gene: TRBV3-1/TRBV3-2; abundance: NA; CDR3aa: CASSLAGTGLPYGTDTQYF
d_gene: NA; v_gene: TRBV12-3/TRBV12-4; abundance: NA; CDR3aa: CASSLPFLTEAFF
d_gene: NA; v_gene: TRBV19; abundance: NA; CDR3aa: CASRNSGAGDTQYF
d_gene: NA; v_gene: TRBV7-3; abundance: NA; CDR3aa: CASSPTSDRPKSSYNSPLHF
d_gene: TRBD1; v_gene: TRBV28; abundance: NA; CDR3aa: CASSPGDRGGEKLFF
d_gene: NA; v_gene: TRBV20-1; abundance: NA; CDR3aa: CSAQGRGEQYF
d_gene: TRBD1; v_gene: TRBV10-3; abundance: NA; CDR3aa: CAISGKPGTGASTNEKLFF
d_gene: TRBD1; v_gene: TRBV7-9; abundance: NA; CDR3aa: CASSLAKTGAAPLYEAFF
d_gene: TRBD1; v_gene: TRBV5-1; abundance: NA; CDR3aa: CASSLGTGKNEQFF
d_gene: TRBD2; v_gene: TRBV7-2; abundance: NA; CDR3aa: CASSSLPGGTGELFF
d_gene: TRBD2; v_gene: TRBV10-3; abundance: NA; CDR3aa: CAISGLGADTQYF
d_gene: TRBD1; v_gene: TRBV10-3; abundance: NA; CDR3aa: CAISPGTAPFQPQHF
d_gene: NA; v_gene: TRBV6-4; abundance: NA; CDR3aa: CASSDGGSSYEQFF
d_gene: TRBD2; v_gene: TRBV7-9; abundance: few; CDR3aa: CASSPSWGGISYEQYF
d_gene: TRBD1; v_gene: TRBV19; abundance: NA; CDR3aa: CASRGYNTEAFF
d_gene: NA; v_gene: TRBV5-6; abundance: NA; CDR3aa: CASSFFASGNTIYF
d_gene: NA; v_gene: TRBV29-1; abundance: NA; CDR3aa: CSVEGVGAEKLFF
d_gene: TRBD1; v_gene: TRBV6-5; abundance: NA; CDR3aa: CASSSGTGATEAFF
d_gene: TRBD1; v_gene: TRBV30; abundance: NA; CDR3aa: CAWSLGQDYEQFF